These 24 T cell receptor beta chains were sequenced from one sample in a study of shared clonotypes between healthy human individuals. In the naive CD8 group, cells lacked CD45RO and were positively selected for CCR7, so terminally differentiated effector memory CD45RA+ cells were left out. Here immunoSEQ multiplex PCR was the method, and the copy in TCRdb shows in-frame clones only, minus some. The sample shows about 2 million clones, around 96% of them seen only once. Sequencing input: naive CD8+ T cells sorted from blood. Receptor source: a man aged 18 to 29 in good health.

The gene calls are TRBV19 and TRBJ1-1; tentatively, D is TRBD1 (5 bases). V lost 10 bases and J 3 bases, leaving 12 bases between the germline ends. From germline, CDR1 is LNHDA and CDR2 SQIVND (reference sequence). The CDR3 loop spans 12 amino acids. DNA for the CDR3: TGTGCCACCCTCGGGGGATACACTGAAGCTTTCTTT. Protein sequence: CATLGGYTEAFF.

This clone was detected only once. The genes are TRBV7-9 and TRBJ2-5; no clear D. The CDR3 sequence is 14 residues long. The V end lost 4 bases, the J end lost 0 bases, and 9 bases lay between the germline ends. Germline lookup yields CDR1 SEHNR and CDR2 FQNEAQ (reference sequence). CDR3 nucleotide sequence: TGTGCCAGCAGCTCCAGTGACTACCAAGAGACCCAGTACTTC. This codes for CASSSSDYQETQYF.

The gene calls are TRBV4-2 and TRBJ2-7; unclear D gene. Trimming removed 5 bases at V and 1 base at J, with 9 bases between. CDR1 is LGHNA and CDR2 is YNFKEQ in the germline V gene. This CDR3 contains 13 residues. The CDR3: CASSAGPSYEQYF. CDR3 DNA sequence: TGTGCCAGCAGCGCCGGGCCTTCCTACGAGCAGTACTTC.

Of note for this clone: A junction boundary mismatches the germline segment, possibly from a read error. This chain connects TRBV7-7 to TRBJ2-1, with D maybe TRBD2 (5 bases). The CDR3 totals 14 residues. The V gene's germline CDR1 is SSHAT and CDR2 FNYEAQ (reference sequence). The CDR3 DNA reads as TGTGCTAGCAGCTTAGGACTGCATTACAATGAGCAGTTCTTC. It codes for CASSLGLHYNEQFF.

CDR3 protein: CASSLVWETQYF. In DNA, the CDR3 is TGTGCCAGCAGTTTGGTCTGGGAGACCCAGTACTTC. The chain joins TRBV28 to TRBJ2-5; no reliable D call. V was clipped by 3 bases and J by 5 bases, with 7 bases between them. Germline CDR1 MDHEN, CDR2 SYDVKM. The CDR3 consists of 12 residues.

This clone was picked up a small number of times. The chain couples TRBV4-1 to TRBJ1-6; a possible D gene is TRBD1 (5 bases). The ends were cut back, 8 bases at V and 7 bases at J, with 15 bases in the middle. From germline, CDR1 is MGHRA and CDR2 YSYEKL. The CDR3 is made up of 14 amino acids. This CDR3 is CASRGAGTNSPLHF. CDR3 bases: TGCGCCAGCCGGGGTGCTGGGACCAATTCACCCCTCCACTTT.

This chain connects TRBV6-1 to TRBJ1-6, with 9 positions matching TRBD1. Germline V lookup: CDR1 MNHNS, CDR2 SASEGT. Unmatched junction bases numbered 5, after V lost 4 bases and J lost 7 bases. The CDR3 is 15 amino acids. The CDR3 protein is CASSVWDRDNSPLHF. CDR3 sequence (DNA): TGTGCCAGCAGTGTATGGGACAGGGACAATTCACCCCTCCACTTT.

The chain uses TRBV6-6 and TRBJ2-5, with D maybe TRBD1 (6 bases). The CDR3 spans 15 residues. Trimming stripped 6 bases from V and 3 bases from J, with 17 bases between. Germline V gives CDR1 MNHNY, CDR2 SVGAGI (reference sequence). The CDR3 loop is CASSRLRGTEETQYF. CDR3 nucleotides: TGTGCCAGCAGCCGCCTCAGGGGCACTGAAGAGACCCAGTACTTC.

The gene calls are TRBV6-5 and TRBJ2-4, with a weak D call TRBD1 (7 bases). The length of the CDR3 is 12 residues. Germline V lookup: CDR1 MNHEY, CDR2 SVGAGI. V dropped 6 bases and J dropped 9 bases, with 12 bases sitting between them. The CDR3 sequence is CASRGQEGIQYF. CDR3 nucleotides: TGTGCCAGCAGAGGACAGGAGGGCATTCAGTACTTC.

CDR3 sequence (DNA): TGTGCCAGCAGTGAAGCGACCCCAGATACGCAGTATTTT. Protein sequence: CASSEATPDTQYF. The chain has TRBV6-1 and TRBJ2-3; D call uncertain. V was cut by 0 bases and J by 4 bases, with 5 bases left in between. CDR1 and CDR2 (germline): MNHNS, SASEGT. This CDR3 is 13 amino acids long.

This rearrangement joins TRBV19 to TRBJ2-1, with TRBD1 matching over 7 bases. Germline CDR1 is LNHDA and CDR2 is SQIVND (reference sequence). The CDR3 has 13 residues. The V segment lost 4 bases and the J segment 7 bases; nucleotides outside the gene matches: 4. The CDR3, as DNA: TGTGCCAGTAGTACAGACAGGGAAAATGAGCAGTTCTTC. It yields the protein CASSTDRENEQFF.

The chain employs TRBV7-9 and TRBJ1-6, with D possibly being TRBD1 (5 bases). This CDR3 has 12 amino acids. The germline V gene has CDR1 SEHNR and CDR2 FQNEAQ (reference sequence). Between the trimmed V and J ends, which lost 4 bases and 11 bases, there was a span of 9 bases. This chain's CDR3 is CASSSDNAPLHF. As DNA, the CDR3 is TGTGCCAGCAGCTCGGACAACGCACCCCTCCACTTT.

Comment on this clone: This same CDR3 is encoded by further DNA sequences in the sample. The chain recombines TRBV27 with TRBJ1-5; D gene ambiguous. The CDR3 is made up of 16 amino acids. Trimming stripped 2 bases from V and 0 bases from J, with 11 bases between. CDR1 is MNHEY, CDR2 SMNVEV, per germline (reference sequence). The CDR3 region is CASSLGPGYSNQPQHF. In nucleotides, the CDR3 is TGTGCCAGCAGTTTAGGCCCCGGTTATAGCAATCAGCCCCAGCATTTT.

With respect to this clone: This sample also contains other DNA sequences that code for the same CDR3. In nucleotides, the CDR3 is TGCAGTGGTTTGGAGAATGAGCAGTTCTTC. It codes for CSGLENEQFF. This sequence joins TRBV20-1 and TRBJ2-1; unclear D gene. CDR3 length: 10 residues. The germline CDR1 and CDR2 sequences are DFQATT and SNEGSKA (reference sequence). V dropped 7 bases and J dropped 7 bases, with 8 bases sitting between them.

The CDR3 DNA is TGCGCCAGCAGTGAACGACCCTACGAGCAGTACTTC. Translated, it gives CASSERPYEQYF. This rearrangement joins TRBV5-1 to TRBJ2-7; D remains unclear. The CDR3 sequence is 12 residues long. Germline V gene lookup returns CDR1 SGHRS and CDR2 YFSETQ. Trimming removed 5 bases at V and 2 bases at J, with 8 bases between.

The rearrangement links TRBV4-1 to TRBJ2-1; 7 nucleotides match TRBD1. The length of the CDR3 is 17 residues. Germline trimming cut 0 bases from V and 0 bases from J; bases unmatched to any gene: 5. CDR1 is MGHRA and CDR2 is YSYEKL in the germline V gene. The CDR3 here is CASSQDVGTDSYNEQFF. For the CDR3, the DNA is TGCGCCAGCAGCCAAGATGTAGGGACAGACTCCTACAATGAGCAGTTCTTC.

This chain uses TRBV5-6 with TRBJ2-7, with TRBD2 as a possible D gene (6 bases). Per germline, CDR1 SGHDT and CDR2 YYEEEE. Trimming pared 5 bases from V and 13 bases from J, leaving 10 bases between. The CDR3 contains 9 residues. CDR3 in amino acids: CASSPGLYF. The DNA for the CDR3 is TGTGCCAGCAGTCCGGGACTTTACTTC. Variable domain in full (rest from reference TRBV5-6 and TRBJ2-7): DAGVTQSPTHLIKTRGQQVTLRCSPKSGHDTVSWYQQALGQGPQFIFQYYEEEERQRGNFPDRFSGHQFPNYSSELNVNALLLGDSALYLCASSPGLYFGPGTRLTVT.

This chain joins TRBV4-1 and TRBJ2-1; 9 bases fit TRBD2. Germline lookup yields CDR1 MGHRA and CDR2 YSYEKL. V trimming: 3 bases; J trimming: 1 base; junction bases outside the gene matches: 4. The length of the CDR3 is 16 residues. The CDR3 sequence is CASSQRSGRSYNEQFF. CDR3 nucleotide sequence: TGCGCCAGCAGCCAGCGAAGCGGGAGGTCCTACAATGAGCAGTTCTTC.

The chain has TRBV7-2 and TRBJ2-3; D not resolved. Germline CDR1 is SGHTA and CDR2 is FQGNSA. The CDR3 contains 14 residues. V lost 5 bases, J lost 0 bases, and 9 bases lay in between. In DNA, the CDR3 is TGTGCCAGCAGCACCTTTTCTAGCACAGATACGCAGTATTTT. It is translated as CASSTFSSTDTQYF.

This clone was seen once. The chain links TRBV11-2 to TRBJ1-5, with a possible D match to TRBD1 (5 bases). The germline CDR1 and CDR2 sequences are SGHAT and FQNNGV. Trimming took 3 bases from V and 9 from J, leaving 18 bases between them. The length of the CDR3 is 15 residues. The CDR3 is CASSFGGGGSWPQHF. CDR3 DNA sequence: TGTGCCAGCAGCTTCGGGGGAGGCGGATCCTGGCCCCAGCATTTT.

This clone came up once. The genes are TRBV27 and TRBJ2-3; 7 bases align to TRBD2. The V gene end was trimmed by 5 bases and the J gene end by 5 bases; junction bases not matched to a gene: 10. This CDR3 spans 15 amino acids. Germline V gives CDR1 MNHEY, CDR2 SMNVEV (reference sequence). The CDR3 region is CASSPLAGRRDTQYF. The CDR3 DNA sequence: TGTGCCAGCAGTCCACTTGCCGGGAGGAGAGATACGCAGTATTTT.

In the case of this clone: This likely reflects a read error, since a far larger clone is one base away. The genes are TRBV5-1 and TRBJ2-7; D unclear. The CDR3 consists of 14 residues. Germline CDR1 SGHRS, CDR2 YFSETQ. CDR3 loop: CAGSFNGASYEQYF. The CDR3 region has the DNA TGCGCCGGCAGCTTTAACGGAGCCTCCTACGAGCAGTACTTC.

V gene TRBV5-6 combines with J gene TRBJ1-2, with unresolved D. The CDR3 runs to 11 residues. V was cut by 2 bases and J by 8 bases, with 7 bases left in between. CDR1 is SGHDT, CDR2 YYEEEE, per germline. Here the CDR3 DNA reads TGTGCCAGCAGCTTCAGATTAGGCTACACCTTC. Its translation is CASSFRLGYTF.

The rearrangement links TRBV6-5 to TRBJ2-7, with no clear D. V lost 0 bases and J lost 2, with 14 bases in between. Germline V CDR1 and CDR2: MNHEY, SVGAGI. This CDR3 region has 16 residues. The chain's CDR3 is CASSYSSYSPAYEQYF. The DNA for the CDR3 is TGTGCCAGCAGTTACTCCTCATACAGCCCGGCCTACGAGCAGTACTTC.